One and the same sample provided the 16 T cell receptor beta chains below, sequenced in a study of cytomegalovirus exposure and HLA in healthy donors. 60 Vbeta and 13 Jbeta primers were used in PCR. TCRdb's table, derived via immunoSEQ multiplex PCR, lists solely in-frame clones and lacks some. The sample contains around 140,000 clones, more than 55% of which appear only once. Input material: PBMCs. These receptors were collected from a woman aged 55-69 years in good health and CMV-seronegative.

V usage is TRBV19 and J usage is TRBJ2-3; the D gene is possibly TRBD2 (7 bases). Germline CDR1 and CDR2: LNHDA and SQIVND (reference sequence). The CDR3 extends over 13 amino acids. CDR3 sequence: CATSTGGRDTQYF. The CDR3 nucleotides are TGTGCTACCAGTACCGGGGGGCGGGATACGCAGTATTTT.

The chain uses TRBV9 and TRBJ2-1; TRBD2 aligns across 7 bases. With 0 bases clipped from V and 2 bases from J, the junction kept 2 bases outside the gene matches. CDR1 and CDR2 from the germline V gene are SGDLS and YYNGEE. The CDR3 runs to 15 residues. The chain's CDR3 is CASSVGGGTYNEQFF. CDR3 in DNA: TGTGCCAGCAGCGTAGGGGGGGGTACCTACAATGAGCAGTTCTTC.

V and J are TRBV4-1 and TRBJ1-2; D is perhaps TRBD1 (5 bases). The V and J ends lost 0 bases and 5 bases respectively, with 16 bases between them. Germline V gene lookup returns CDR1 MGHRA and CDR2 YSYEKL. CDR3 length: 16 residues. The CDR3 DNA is TGCGCCAGCAGCCAAGAGTCCGGGGCCGGGGGGTATGGCTACACCTTC. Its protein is CASSQESGAGGYGYTF.

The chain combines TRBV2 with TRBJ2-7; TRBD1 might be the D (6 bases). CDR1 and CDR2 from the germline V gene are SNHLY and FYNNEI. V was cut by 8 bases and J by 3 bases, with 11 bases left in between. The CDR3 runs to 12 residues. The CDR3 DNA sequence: TGTGCCAGCTGGCTCAGGGGCTACGAGCAGTACTTC. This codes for CASWLRGYEQYF. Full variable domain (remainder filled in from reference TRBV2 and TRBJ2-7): EPEVTQTPSHQVTQMGQEVILRCVPISNHLYFYWYRQILGQKVEFLVSFYNNEISEKSEIFDDQFSVERPDGSNFTLKIRSTKLEDSAMYFCASWLRGYEQYFGPGTRLTVT.

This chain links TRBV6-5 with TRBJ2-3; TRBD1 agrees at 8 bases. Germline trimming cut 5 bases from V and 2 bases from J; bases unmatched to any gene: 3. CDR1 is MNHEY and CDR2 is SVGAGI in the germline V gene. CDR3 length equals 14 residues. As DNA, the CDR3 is TGTGCCAGCAGTACAGGGGGATCCACAGATACGCAGTATTTT. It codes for CASSTGGSTDTQYF.

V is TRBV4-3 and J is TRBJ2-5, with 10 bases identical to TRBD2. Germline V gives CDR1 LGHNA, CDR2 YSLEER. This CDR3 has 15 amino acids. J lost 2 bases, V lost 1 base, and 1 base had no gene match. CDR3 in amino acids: CASSQGTSGQETQYF. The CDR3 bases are TGCGCCAGCAGCCAAGGGACTAGCGGACAAGAGACCCAGTACTTC.

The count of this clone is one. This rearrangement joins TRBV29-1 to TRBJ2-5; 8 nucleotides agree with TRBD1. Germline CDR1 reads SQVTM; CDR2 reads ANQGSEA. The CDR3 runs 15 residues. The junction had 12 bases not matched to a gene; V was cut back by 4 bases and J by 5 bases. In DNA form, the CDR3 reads TGCAGCGTTGCCCCCAGGACAGGGTCCGGGGAGACCCAGTACTTC. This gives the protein CSVAPRTGSGETQYF.

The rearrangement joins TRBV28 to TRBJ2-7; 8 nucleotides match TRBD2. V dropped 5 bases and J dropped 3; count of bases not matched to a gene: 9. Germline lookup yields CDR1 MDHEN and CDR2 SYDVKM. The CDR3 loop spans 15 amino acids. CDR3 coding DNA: TGTGCCAGCAGTCCGAGCGGGAGTAGGGTCTACGAGCAGTACTTC. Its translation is CASSPSGSRVYEQYF.

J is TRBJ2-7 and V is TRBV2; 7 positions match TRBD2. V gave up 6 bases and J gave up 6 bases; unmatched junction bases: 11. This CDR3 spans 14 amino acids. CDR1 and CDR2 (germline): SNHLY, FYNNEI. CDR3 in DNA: TGTGCCAGCAGCCTAAAGGGAGGGGAGGGCGAGCAGTACTTC. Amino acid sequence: CASSLKGGEGEQYF.

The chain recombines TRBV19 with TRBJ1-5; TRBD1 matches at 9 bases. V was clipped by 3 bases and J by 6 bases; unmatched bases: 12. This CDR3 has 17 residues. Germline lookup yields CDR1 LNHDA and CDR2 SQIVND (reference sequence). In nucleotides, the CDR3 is TGTGCCAGTAGTATCCCGGGACAGGGAGGTGGCGGTCAGCCCCAGCATTTT. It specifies CASSIPGQGGGGQPQHF.

The CDR3 region is CASSSTANYGYTF. In DNA, the CDR3 is TGTGCCAGCAGTTCTACAGCAAACTATGGCTACACCTTC. The chain links TRBV2 to TRBJ1-2; D call uncertain. Germline V gene data show CDR1 as SNHLY and CDR2 as FYNNEI. This CDR3 comprises 13 residues. Trimming removed 5 bases at V and 2 bases at J, with 9 bases between.

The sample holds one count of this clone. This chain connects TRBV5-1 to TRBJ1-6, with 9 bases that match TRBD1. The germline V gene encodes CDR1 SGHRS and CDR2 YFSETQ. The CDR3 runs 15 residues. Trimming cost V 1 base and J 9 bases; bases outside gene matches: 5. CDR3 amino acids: CASSLLGTGTSPLHF. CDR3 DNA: TGCGCCAGCAGCTTGCTCGGGACAGGGACTTCACCCCTCCACTTT.

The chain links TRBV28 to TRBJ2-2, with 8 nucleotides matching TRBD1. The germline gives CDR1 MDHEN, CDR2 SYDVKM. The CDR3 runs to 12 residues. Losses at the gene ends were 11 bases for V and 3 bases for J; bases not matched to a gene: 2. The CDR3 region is CASGGYTGELFF. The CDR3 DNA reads TGTGCCTCAGGGGGCTACACCGGGGAGCTGTTTTTT. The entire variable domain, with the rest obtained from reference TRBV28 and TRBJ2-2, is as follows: DVKVTQSSRYLVKRTGEKVFLECVQDMDHENMFWYRQDPGLGLRLIYFSYDVKMKEKGDIPEGYSVSREKKERFSLILESASTNQTSMYLCASGGYTGELFFGEGSRLTVL.

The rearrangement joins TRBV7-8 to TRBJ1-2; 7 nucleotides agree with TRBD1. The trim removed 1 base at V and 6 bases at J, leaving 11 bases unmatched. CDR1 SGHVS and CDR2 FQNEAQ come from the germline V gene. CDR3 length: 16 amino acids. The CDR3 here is CASSLERRGRGDGYTF. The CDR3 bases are TGTGCCAGCAGCTTAGAAAGGAGGGGCAGGGGGGATGGCTACACCTTC.

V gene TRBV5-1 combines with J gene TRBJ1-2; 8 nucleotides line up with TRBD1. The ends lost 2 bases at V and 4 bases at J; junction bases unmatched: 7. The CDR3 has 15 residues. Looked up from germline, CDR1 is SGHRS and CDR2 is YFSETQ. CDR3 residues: CASSFPGQGGYGYTF. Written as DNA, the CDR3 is TGCGCCAGCAGCTTCCCTGGACAGGGTGGCTATGGCTACACCTTC.

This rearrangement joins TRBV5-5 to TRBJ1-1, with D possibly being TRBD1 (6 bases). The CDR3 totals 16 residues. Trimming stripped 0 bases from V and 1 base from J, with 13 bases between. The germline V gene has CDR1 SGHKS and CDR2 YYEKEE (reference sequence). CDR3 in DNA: TGTGCCAGCAGCTTGGGGCTACAGGGTACGAACACTGAAGCTTTCTTT. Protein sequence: CASSLGLQGTNTEAFF. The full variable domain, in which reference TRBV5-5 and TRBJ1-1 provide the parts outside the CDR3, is DAGVTQSPTHLIKTRGQQVTLRCSPISGHKSVSWYQQVLGQGPQFIFQYYEKEERGRGNFPDRFSARQFPNYSSELNVNALLLGDSALYLCASSLGLQGTNTEAFFGQGTRLTVV.